This T cell receptor beta chain was captured by sequencing in a study of control samples from healthy donors and cancer patients. The CDR3 is made up of 15 amino acids. Trimming pared 3 bases from V and 0 bases from J, leaving 6 bases between. Germline lookup yields CDR1 LGHDT and CDR2 YNNKEL (reference sequence). Some clones are missing from TCRdb's copy, which holds only in-frame ones; the method was immunoSEQ multiplex PCR. The sample shows fewer than 200,000 clones, roughly 93% of them seen only once. V and J are TRBV3-1 (or the pseudogene TRBV3-2) and TRBJ1-6; no clear D gene. This TCR was recovered from a man younger than 30 in good health. Sequencing was carried out using blood. The CDR3 nucleotides are TGTGCCAGCAGCCAGAGTAGCTCCTATAATTCACCCCTCCACTTT. Translation gives CASSQSSSYNSPLHF.